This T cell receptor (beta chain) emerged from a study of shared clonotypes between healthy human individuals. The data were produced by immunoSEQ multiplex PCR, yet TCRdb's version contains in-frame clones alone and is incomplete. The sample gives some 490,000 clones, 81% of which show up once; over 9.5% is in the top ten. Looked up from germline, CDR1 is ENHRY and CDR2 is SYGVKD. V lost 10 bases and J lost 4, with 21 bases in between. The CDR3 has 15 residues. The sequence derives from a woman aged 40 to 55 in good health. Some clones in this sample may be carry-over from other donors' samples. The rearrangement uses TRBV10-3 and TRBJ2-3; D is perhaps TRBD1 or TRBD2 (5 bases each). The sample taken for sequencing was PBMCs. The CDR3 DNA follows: TGTGCCACAGACACCGGGACCCAAGGGGCAGATACGCAGTATTTT. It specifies CATDTGTQGADTQYF.